Included here is one T cell receptor beta chain sequence, with context. Antigen specificity is unknown. In each sample, at least 7 million PBMCs were isolated. The germline CDR1 and CDR2 sequences are SGHKS and YYEKEE (reference sequence). The V and J ends lost 2 bases and 5 bases, in that order; junction bases with no gene match: 4. The CDR3 contains 13 residues. The source of the sample is a study of blood T cells in healthy people across ages. Using a J-beta primer mix together with a sample-barcoded 5' primer, a second PCR was run for about 6 to 11 cycles. TCRdb ran MiXCR on the 5' RACE reads and lists one entry per CDR3 protein. Among roughly 650,000 distinct CDR3 sequences listed, roughly 30% were seen once. Findings and limits, study-wide: Diversity of TCR beta correlated strongly with naive T cell percentage. Among T cells, TCR beta diversity per million cells dropped roughly linearly as age rose. Higher diversity, along with more naive CD4+ cells, distinguished long-lived donors from aged donors.

The V gene is TRBV5-5, the J gene TRBJ2-7; 7 bases align to TRBD1. This sequence was found in a woman of 80 years or more in good health. The sequenced material came from blood. The CDR3 DNA reads TGTGCCAGCAGCTTTATGACAGGGAACGAGCAGTACTTC. Protein product: CASSFMTGNEQYF.